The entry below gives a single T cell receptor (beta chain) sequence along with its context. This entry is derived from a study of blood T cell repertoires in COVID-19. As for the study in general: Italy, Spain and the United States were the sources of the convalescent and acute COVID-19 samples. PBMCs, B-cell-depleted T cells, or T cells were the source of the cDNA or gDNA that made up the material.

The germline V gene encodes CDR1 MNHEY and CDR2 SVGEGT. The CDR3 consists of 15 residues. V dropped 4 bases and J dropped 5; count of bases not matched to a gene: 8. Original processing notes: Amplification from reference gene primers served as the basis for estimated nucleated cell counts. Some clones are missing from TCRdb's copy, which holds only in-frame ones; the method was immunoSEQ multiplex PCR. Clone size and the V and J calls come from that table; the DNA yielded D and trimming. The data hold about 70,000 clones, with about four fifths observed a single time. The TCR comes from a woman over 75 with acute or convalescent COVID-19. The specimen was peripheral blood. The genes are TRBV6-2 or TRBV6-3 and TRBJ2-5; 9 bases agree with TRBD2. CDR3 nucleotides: TGTGCCAGCAGTTCCCCCGGACTAGCGACGGAGACCCAGTACTTC. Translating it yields CASSSPGLATETQYF.